Sequencing of this T cell receptor beta chain was carried out in a study of OX40 agonist ivuxolimab in advanced cancers. Study-level findings and limits: Normalized T-cell clonal expansion was also low in a subset of nonresponders.

A word on this clone: The antigen is undetermined.

This table comes from immunoSEQ multiplex PCR, and its TCRdb copy is limited to in-frame clones, with some not included. The data show tens of thousands of clones, approximately 86% seen once. Trimming stripped 1 base from V and 3 bases from J, with 6 bases between. The CDR3 has 13 amino acids. CDR1 and CDR2 from the germline V gene are MGHRA and YSYEKL. This clonotype was obtained from an adult with an advanced solid tumor such as melanoma, head and neck, liver or kidney cancer. This sample comprised CD4+ or CD8+ T cells sorted from blood, obtained in a trial of the OX40 agonist ivuxolimab. This chain connects TRBV4-1 to TRBJ2-5, with D possibly TRBD1 on 5 matching bases. This CDR3 is CASSQAGKETQYF. CDR3 sequence (DNA): TGCGCCAGCAGCCAAGCAGGGAAAGAGACCCAGTACTTC.